These T cell receptor beta chains were read from a single sample in a study of blood T cell repertoires in COVID-19. This table comes from immunoSEQ multiplex PCR, and its TCRdb copy is limited to in-frame clones, with some not included. In the table there are fewer than 200,000 clones, roughly 86% of which are singletons. The sequenced sample consisted of peripheral blood. Receptors were obtained from a woman between 45 and 60 years old with acute or convalescent COVID-19. CDR3s include the opening cysteine and the closing phenylalanine or tryptophan. A D gene is named only where the DNA matches it firmly. For some rows the clone size is stated as once, few or many, or as a class when expanded; others skip it.

D: TRBD1
V: TRBV4-1
J: TRBJ1-5
size: NA
CDR3: CASRRQGTGQPQHF

D: TRBD1
V: TRBV24-1
J: TRBJ2-2
size: few
CDR3: CATSAAAGTGVTGELFF

D: TRBD1
V: TRBV7-8
J: TRBJ2-7
size: NA
CDR3: CASSPRTGSYEQYF

D: NA
V: TRBV5-1
J: TRBJ2-5
size: NA
CDR3: CASSLGSTTFQETQYF

D: TRBD1
V: TRBV5-1
J: TRBJ1-1
size: NA
CDR3: CASSREGALPNTEAFF

D: TRBD1
V: TRBV6-6
J: TRBJ2-7
size: NA
CDR3: CASRDRASEQYF

D: NA
V: TRBV5-1
J: TRBJ2-5
size: NA
CDR3: CASSLLGMGGKETQYF

D: TRBD2
V: TRBV9
J: TRBJ2-5
size: NA
CDR3: CASSVSGTREETQYF

D: NA
V: TRBV6-2/TRBV6-3
J: TRBJ2-1
size: NA
CDR3: CASSNRVSPYNEQFF

D: NA
V: TRBV4-3
J: TRBJ1-2
size: NA
CDR3: CASSQDTGGYGYTF

D: NA
V: TRBV14
J: TRBJ1-2
size: NA
CDR3: CASSQDVNYGYTF

D: NA
V: TRBV7-9
J: TRBJ1-5
size: once
CDR3: CASSFTSDQPQHF

D: NA
V: TRBV11-2
J: TRBJ2-3
size: NA
CDR3: CASSLSGVPPDTQYF

D: NA
V: TRBV10-3
J: TRBJ1-4
size: NA
CDR3: CAISSGDWGKLFF

D: NA
V: TRBV18
J: TRBJ1-5
size: once
CDR3: CASSPQDSNNQPQHF

D: TRBD1
V: TRBV28
J: TRBJ2-7
size: NA
CDR3: CASSLGQNYEQYF

D: TRBD1
V: TRBV4-3
J: TRBJ1-1
size: few
CDR3: CASSQDTTGVAFF

D: TRBD2
V: TRBV30
J: TRBJ2-1
size: NA
CDR3: CAWTKKGLANNEQFF

D: NA
V: TRBV15
J: TRBJ1-1
size: NA
CDR3: CATSRVFSGAEAFF

D: TRBD2
V: TRBV18
J: TRBJ2-1
size: NA
CDR3: CASSPLSGLAEGSYNEQFF

D: NA
V: TRBV2
J: TRBJ2-1
size: once
CDR3: CASSELTSGGDEQFF

D: TRBD1
V: TRBV7-9
J: TRBJ2-7
size: NA
CDR3: CASSSSLGQGNYEQYF

D: TRBD1
V: TRBV6-5
J: TRBJ1-2
size: NA
CDR3: CASSPGTGKSGYTF

D: NA
V: TRBV10-3
J: TRBJ2-1
size: NA
CDR3: CAISDWAGAGDEQFF

D: TRBD2
V: TRBV6-5
J: TRBJ2-1
size: NA
CDR3: CASSYRAGAYNEQFF

D: TRBD1
V: TRBV5-1
J: TRBJ2-3
size: NA
CDR3: CASTSSGGQLITSTDTQYF

D: TRBD1
V: TRBV10-3
J: TRBJ1-1
size: NA
CDR3: CAISVTGGSTEAFF

D: NA
V: TRBV10-3
J: TRBJ2-1
size: NA
CDR3: CAISESFFFQNKKSSYNEQFF

D: NA
V: TRBV29-1
J: TRBJ1-2
size: NA
CDR3: CSVLDKGYTF

D: NA
V: TRBV9
J: TRBJ1-2
size: NA
CDR3: CASSVAGAYGYTF

D: TRBD2
V: TRBV24-1
J: TRBJ2-3
size: once
CDR3: CATSDGLAEDTQYF

D: TRBD1
V: TRBV29-1
J: TRBJ1-6
size: NA
CDR3: CSVERDWQGVGSPLHF

D: NA
V: TRBV11-1
J: TRBJ2-3
size: once
CDR3: CASSLTFAVSTDTQYF

D: NA
V: TRBV7-8
J: TRBJ1-5
size: NA
CDR3: CASSPGESNQPQHF

D: TRBD2
V: TRBV4-1
J: TRBJ2-1
size: once
CDR3: CASSQGLAGIYNEQFF

D: TRBD1
V: TRBV30
J: TRBJ1-6
size: NA
CDR3: CAWSRQGGSPLHF

D: TRBD2
V: TRBV7-2
J: TRBJ2-7
size: NA
CDR3: CASTRLAGPYEQYF

D: NA
V: TRBV24-1
J: TRBJ2-2
size: NA
CDR3: CATSDRLNTGELFF

D: TRBD1
V: TRBV5-1
J: TRBJ1-3
size: NA
CDR3: CASSLAPGQGRDTIYF

D: NA
V: TRBV6-6
J: TRBJ1-2
size: once
CDR3: CASSPATLTLRQAGYTF

D: TRBD2
V: TRBV3-1/TRBV3-2
J: TRBJ2-5
size: NA
CDR3: CASSQDVASGQETQYF

D: TRBD1
V: TRBV6-5
J: TRBJ1-2
size: NA
CDR3: CASTQGGGDYGYTF

D: NA
V: TRBV11-2
J: TRBJ1-1
size: once
CDR3: CASSSNAGGGTEAFF

D: NA
V: TRBV27
J: TRBJ2-3
size: NA
CDR3: CASSPPDSLGGVTQYF

D: NA
V: TRBV7-2
J: TRBJ2-7
size: NA
CDR3: CASSFDSSYEQYF

D: TRBD1
V: TRBV7-2
J: TRBJ1-2
size: NA
CDR3: CASSLSGTGLGGYTF

D: NA
V: TRBV25-1
J: TRBJ1-2
size: NA
CDR3: CASSVGLNYGYTF

D: NA
V: TRBV30
J: TRBJ1-6
size: few
CDR3: CAWRSTGMPPLHF

D: TRBD2
V: TRBV19
J: TRBJ2-3
size: NA
CDR3: CASSTLLAGASDTQYF

D: NA
V: TRBV29-1
J: TRBJ1-1
size: NA
CDR3: CSVSGGVVRDTEAFF

D: NA
V: TRBV19
J: TRBJ2-3
size: NA
CDR3: CASSTIRTSTDTQYF

D: NA
V: TRBV14
J: TRBJ1-3
size: NA
CDR3: CASSPPGRAGNTIYF

D: TRBD2
V: TRBV18
J: TRBJ2-1
size: NA
CDR3: CASSFGTSIYNEQFF